The rows below give T cell receptor beta chains drawn from one sample of a study of blood T cell repertoires in COVID-19. Assay: immunoSEQ multiplex PCR; the TCRdb copy retains only in-frame clones and omits some. The table has roughly 220,000 clones, approximately 82% seen once. The sequencing input was PBMCs or T cells enriched from blood (not recorded which). These receptors originate from a man in his forties who had recovered from COVID-19. CDR3s include the opening cysteine and the closing phenylalanine or tryptophan.

>TRBV19
CASSIDRRGYQETQYF
>TRBV4-1
CASSRRLGQNTGELFF
>TRBV19
CASIGNGVESPLHF
>TRBV7-2
CASSLGSSGGISEQFF
>TRBV7-3
CASSSGTSGSPFF
>TRBV5-4
CASSTTGLGYTF
>TRBV9
CASSVSWTGGETQYF
>TRBV2
CASSLTASNSPLHF
>TRBV19
CASSARLAGAYNEQFF
>TRBV9
CASSVNTGAGNTIYF
>TRBV13
CASSLGQDNQPQHF
>TRBV10-3
CAISGTGGYEQYF